The clone carrying this T cell receptor beta chain was found many times. Its specificity is unknown. This sample is drawn from a study of CD8 T cells in ankylosing spondylitis. TCRdb re-analysed the 5' RACE reads in MiXCR, keeping a single row per CDR3 protein. The sample consists of approximately 340,000 distinct CDR3 sequences, roughly 14% of them appearing once. Findings of the study overall: There was a TCR beta motif, made of several highly homologous variants, that appeared characteristic of ankylosing spondylitis blood.

The TCR originated in a male donor with ankylosing spondylitis or in good health (not recorded which). Material: blood, either unsorted or a sorted T cell fraction (not recorded which).

CDR3 bases: TGCGCCAGCAGCTTGGATCCAACCGGGGAGCTGTTTTTT. Amino acid sequence: CASSLDPTGELFF. The chain links TRBV5-1 to TRBJ2-2; D remains unclear. V lost 0 bases, J lost 5 bases, and 5 bases lay in between. CDR1 and CDR2 from the germline V gene are SGHRS and YFSETQ. The length of the CDR3 is 13 residues.